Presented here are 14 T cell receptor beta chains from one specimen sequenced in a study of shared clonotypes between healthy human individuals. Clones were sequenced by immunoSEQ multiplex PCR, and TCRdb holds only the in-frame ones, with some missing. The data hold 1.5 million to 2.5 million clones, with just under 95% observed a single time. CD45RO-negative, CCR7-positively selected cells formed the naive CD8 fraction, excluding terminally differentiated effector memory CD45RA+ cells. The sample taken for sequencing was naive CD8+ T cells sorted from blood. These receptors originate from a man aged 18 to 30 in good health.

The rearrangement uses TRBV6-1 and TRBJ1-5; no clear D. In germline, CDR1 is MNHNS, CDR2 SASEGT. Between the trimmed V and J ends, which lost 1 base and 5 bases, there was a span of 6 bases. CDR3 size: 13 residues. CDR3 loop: CASSEGLDQPQHF. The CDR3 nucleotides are TGTGCCAGCAGTGAAGGTCTCGATCAGCCCCAGCATTTT.

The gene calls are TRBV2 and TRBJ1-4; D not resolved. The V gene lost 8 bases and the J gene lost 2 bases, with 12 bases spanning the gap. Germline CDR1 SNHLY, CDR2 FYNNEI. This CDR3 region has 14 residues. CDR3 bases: TGTGCCAGCGATTTATGGGGTACTAATGAAAAACTGTTTTTT. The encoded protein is CASDLWGTNEKLFF.

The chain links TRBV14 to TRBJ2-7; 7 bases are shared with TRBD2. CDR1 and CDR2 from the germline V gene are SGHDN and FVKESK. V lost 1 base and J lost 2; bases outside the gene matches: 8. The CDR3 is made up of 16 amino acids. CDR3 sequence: CASSQGAGTITYEQYF. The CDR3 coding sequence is TGTGCCAGCAGCCAAGGGGCAGGGACTATCACCTACGAGCAGTACTTC.

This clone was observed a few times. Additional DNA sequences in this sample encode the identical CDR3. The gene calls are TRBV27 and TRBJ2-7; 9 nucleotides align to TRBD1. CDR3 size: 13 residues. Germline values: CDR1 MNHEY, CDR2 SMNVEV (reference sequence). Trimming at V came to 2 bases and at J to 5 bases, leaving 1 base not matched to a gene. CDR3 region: CASSLDRGNEQYF. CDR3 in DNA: TGTGCCAGCAGTTTAGACAGGGGGAACGAGCAGTACTTC.

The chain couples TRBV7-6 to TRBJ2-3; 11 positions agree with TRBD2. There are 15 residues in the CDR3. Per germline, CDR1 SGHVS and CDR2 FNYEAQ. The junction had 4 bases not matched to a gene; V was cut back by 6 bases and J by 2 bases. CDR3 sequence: CASRPSGGTTDTQYF. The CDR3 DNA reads TGTGCCAGCAGACCTAGCGGGGGGACCACAGATACGCAGTATTTT.

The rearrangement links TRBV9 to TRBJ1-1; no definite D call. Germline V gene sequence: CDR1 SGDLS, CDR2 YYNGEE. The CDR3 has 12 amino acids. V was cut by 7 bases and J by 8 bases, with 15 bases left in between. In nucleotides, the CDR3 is TGTGCCAGCGCGCGGAGGCCCGGAGAAGCTTTCTTT. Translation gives CASARRPGEAFF. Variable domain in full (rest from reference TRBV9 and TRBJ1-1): DSGVTQTPKHLITATGQRVTLRCSPRSGDLSVYWYQQSLDQGLQFLIQYYNGEERAKGNILERFSAQQFPDLHSELNLSSLELGDSALYFCASARRPGEAFFGQGTRLTVV.

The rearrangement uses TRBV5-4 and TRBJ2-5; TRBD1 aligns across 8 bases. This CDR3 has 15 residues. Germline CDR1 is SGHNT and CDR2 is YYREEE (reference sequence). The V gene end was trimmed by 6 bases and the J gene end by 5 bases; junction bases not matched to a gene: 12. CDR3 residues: CASTQGAGGGETQYF. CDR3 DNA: TGTGCCAGCACCCAGGGGGCAGGGGGCGGTGAGACCCAGTACTTC.

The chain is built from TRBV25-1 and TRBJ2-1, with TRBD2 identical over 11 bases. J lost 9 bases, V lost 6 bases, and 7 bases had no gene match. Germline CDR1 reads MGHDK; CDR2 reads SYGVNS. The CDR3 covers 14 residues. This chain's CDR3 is CASSIAGGPGEQFF. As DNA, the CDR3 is TGTGCCAGCAGCATAGCGGGAGGGCCTGGTGAGCAGTTCTTC.

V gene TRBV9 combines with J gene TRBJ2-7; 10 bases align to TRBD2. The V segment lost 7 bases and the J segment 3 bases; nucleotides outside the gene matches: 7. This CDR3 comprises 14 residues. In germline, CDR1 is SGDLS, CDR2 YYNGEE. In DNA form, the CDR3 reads TGTGCCAGCGGGCGATCTAGCGGGAGCTACGAGCAGTACTTC. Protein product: CASGRSSGSYEQYF.

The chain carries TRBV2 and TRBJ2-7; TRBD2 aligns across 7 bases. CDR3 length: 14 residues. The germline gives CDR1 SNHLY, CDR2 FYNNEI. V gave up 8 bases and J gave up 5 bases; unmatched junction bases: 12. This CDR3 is CASHAGEVFDEQYF. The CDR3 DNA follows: TGTGCCAGCCACGCGGGGGAGGTTTTCGACGAGCAGTACTTC.

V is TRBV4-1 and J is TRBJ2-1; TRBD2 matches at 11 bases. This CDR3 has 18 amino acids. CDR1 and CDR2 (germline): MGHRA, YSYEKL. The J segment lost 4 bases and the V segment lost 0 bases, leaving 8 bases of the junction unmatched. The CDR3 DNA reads TGCGCCAGCAGCCAAGAACCCCCAACTAGCGGGGGTTACAATGAGCAGTTCTTC. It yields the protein CASSQEPPTSGGYNEQFF.

CDR3 sequence: CASSFGGEEQPQHF. Here the CDR3 DNA reads TGTGCCAGCAGCTTCGGAGGAGAGGAACAGCCCCAGCATTTT. The J gene is TRBJ1-5, the V gene TRBV7-9; the D is unclear. The germline V and J ends were trimmed by 3 bases and 7 bases, with 13 bases remaining between them. This CDR3 is 14 amino acids long. The germline V gene encodes CDR1 SEHNR and CDR2 FQNEAQ (reference sequence).

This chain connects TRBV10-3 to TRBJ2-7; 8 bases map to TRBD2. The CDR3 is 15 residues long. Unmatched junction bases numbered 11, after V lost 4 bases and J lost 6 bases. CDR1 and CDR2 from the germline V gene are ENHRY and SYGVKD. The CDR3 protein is CAISGAGGAVIEQYF. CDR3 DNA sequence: TGTGCCATCAGTGGGGCGGGAGGCGCGGTCATCGAGCAGTACTTC.

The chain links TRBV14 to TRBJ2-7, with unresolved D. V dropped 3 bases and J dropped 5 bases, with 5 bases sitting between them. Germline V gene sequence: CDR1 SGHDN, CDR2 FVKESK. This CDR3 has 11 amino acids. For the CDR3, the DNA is TGTGCCAGCAGCCATTTTAACGAGCAGTACTTC. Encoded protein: CASSHFNEQYF.